Each of the 20 T cell receptor beta chains below was sequenced from the same sample in a study of cytomegalovirus exposure and HLA in healthy donors. Primers: 60 Vbeta forward and 13 Jbeta reverse. Using immunoSEQ multiplex PCR, the repertoire was profiled, and TCRdb retains in-frame clones only, with some absent. The table lists about 130,000 clones, over 75% of them singletons. Material for sequencing was PBMCs. The receptors here all came from a male donor in good health and CMV-seropositive.

The chain links TRBV5-1 to TRBJ2-2, with D possibly being TRBD1 (6 bases). The CDR3 runs 14 residues. The V end was cut by 4 bases, the J end by 7 bases, with 14 bases between. Germline V gives CDR1 SGHRS, CDR2 YFSETQ. Written as DNA, the CDR3 is TGCGCCAGCAGCCTAGGACAGCTTGGCGGGGAGCTGTTTTTT. Translated: CASSLGQLGGELFF. Variable domain in full (rest from reference TRBV5-1 and TRBJ2-2): KAGVTQTPRYLIKTRGQQVTLSCSPISGHRSVSWYQQTPGQGLQFLFEYFSETQRNKGNFPGRFSGRQFSNSRSEMNVSTLELGDSALYLCASSLGQLGGELFFGEGSRLTVL.

The chain has TRBV6-1 and TRBJ2-7; TRBD1 matches 8 bases. Trimming at V came to 6 bases and at J to 3 bases, leaving 10 bases not matched to a gene. The V gene's germline CDR1 is MNHNS and CDR2 SASEGT. This CDR3 spans 15 amino acids. The CDR3 region is CASREDRDTFYEQYF. For the CDR3, the DNA is TGTGCCAGCAGGGAGGACAGGGACACTTTCTACGAGCAGTACTTC.

V gene TRBV7-9 combines with J gene TRBJ1-5; perhaps TRBD1 as D (5 bases). This CDR3 has 13 residues. CDR1 and CDR2 (germline): SEHNR, FQNEAQ (reference sequence). V lost 7 bases and J lost 7, with 14 bases in between. The CDR3 DNA reads TGTGCCAGCACCGCAGGCGGGGGGCAGCCCCAGCATTTT. It codes for CASTAGGGQPQHF.

This sequence joins TRBV6-5 and TRBJ1-5; 8 positions agree with TRBD1. V lost 5 bases and J lost 4; bases outside the gene matches: 1. In germline, CDR1 is MNHEY, CDR2 SVGAGI. CDR3 length: 13 residues. In nucleotides, the CDR3 is TGTGCCAGCAGTCGACAGGGGAATCAGCCCCAGCATTTT. Its protein product is CASSRQGNQPQHF.

Only a few counts were recorded for this clone. A far larger clone lies a single base away; this is likely a read error. The V gene is TRBV27, the J gene TRBJ1-2, with D possibly being TRBD1 (6 bases). The germline V gene encodes CDR1 MNHEY and CDR2 SMNVEV (reference sequence). The CDR3 contains 12 residues. This CDR3 reads CASSTGMNGYPF. The CDR3 coding sequence is TGTGCCAGCAGTACAGGGATGAATGGCTACCCCTTC.

The V gene is TRBV6-1, the J gene TRBJ1-2; D unclear. The V end was cut by 10 bases, the J end by 3 bases, with 18 bases between. Germline CDR1 and CDR2: MNHNS and SASEGT. The CDR3 sequence is 14 residues long. CDR3 nucleotide sequence: TGTGCCACCCGGGTGAAGGAGCCCCACTATGGCTACACCTTC. Its protein product is CATRVKEPHYGYTF.

V and J are TRBV28 and TRBJ1-5; TRBD1 matches at 7 bases. The CDR3 runs to 14 residues. The V segment lost 6 bases and the J segment 4 bases; nucleotides outside the gene matches: 6. Per the germline V gene, CDR1 is MDHEN and CDR2 is SYDVKM. The CDR3 loop is CASSHGTVNQPQHF. The CDR3, as DNA: TGTGCCAGCAGCCACGGGACAGTAAATCAGCCCCAGCATTTT.

This clone was observed a single time. The J gene is TRBJ2-6, the V gene TRBV15; 11 bases map to TRBD1. Losses at the gene ends were 3 bases for V and 3 bases for J; bases not matched to a gene: 1. Germline V gives CDR1 LNHNV, CDR2 YYDKDF (reference sequence). This CDR3 spans 16 amino acids. This chain's CDR3 is CATSRGQGGGANVLTF. The CDR3 bases are TGTGCCACCAGCAGGGGACAGGGGGGTGGGGCCAACGTCCTGACTTTC.

The V and J genes are TRBV21-1 and TRBJ2-5; the D call in the table, TRBD2, was not verified against the DNA. TRBV21-1 is reported as a pseudogene. CDR3 length equals 15 residues. The CDR3 is CASSKGLAGRETQYF. CDR3 nucleotides: TGTGCCAGCAGCAAAGGACTAGCGGGAAGGGAGACCCAGTACTTC.

This clone was observed a single time. The J gene is TRBJ2-4, the V gene TRBV7-9, with D tentatively TRBD1 (5 bases). CDR3 length equals 15 residues. Per the germline V gene, CDR1 is SEHNR and CDR2 is FQNEAQ (reference sequence). With 3 bases removed from V and 0 bases from J, the gap between germline ends came to 9 bases. CDR3 in DNA: TGTGCCAGCAGCTTCGCGCAGGGAGCCAAAAACATTCAGTACTTC. Protein product: CASSFAQGAKNIQYF. Drawing the rest from reference TRBV7-9 and TRBJ2-4, the complete variable domain is DTGVSQNPRHKITKRGQNVTFRCDPISEHNRLYWYRQTLGQGPEFLTYFQNEAQLEKSRLLSDRFSAERPKGSFSTLEIQRTEQGDSAMYLCASSFAQGAKNIQYFGAGTRLSVL.

This chain links TRBV11-2 with TRBJ2-3; the match to TRBD2 covers 11 bases. With 3 bases clipped from V and 6 bases from J, the junction kept 8 bases outside the gene matches. Germline V gene sequence: CDR1 SGHAT, CDR2 FQNNGV. The CDR3 runs to 16 residues. The CDR3: CASSFGLAGGWDTQYF. The CDR3 nucleotides are TGTGCCAGCAGCTTCGGGCTAGCGGGGGGTTGGGATACGCAGTATTTT. Based on the CDR3 plus reference TRBV11-2 and TRBJ2-3, the full variable domain is EAGVAQSPRYKIIEKRQSVAFWCNPISGHATLYWYQQILGQGPKLLIQFQNNGVVDDSQLPKDRFSAERLKGVDSTLKIQPAKLEDSAVYLCASSFGLAGGWDTQYFGPGTRLTVL.

This CDR3 is CASRSEYEQYF. CDR3 DNA: TGTGCCAGCAGGTCCGAGTACGAGCAGTACTTC. This sequence joins TRBV6-5 and TRBJ2-7; no firm D call. V was pared by 6 bases and J by 4 bases, with 7 bases between. Germline loops: CDR1 MNHEY, CDR2 SVGAGI. The CDR3 covers 11 residues.

This clone was counted only a few times. The V call is TRBV2, the J call TRBJ2-7, with TRBD2 identical over 11 bases. The CDR3 sequence is 18 residues long. The V segment lost 8 bases and the J segment 5 bases; nucleotides outside the gene matches: 20. Germline V CDR1 and CDR2: SNHLY, FYNNEI. Here the CDR3 reads CASSAWGALAGVADEQYF. CDR3 coding DNA: TGTGCCAGCTCAGCCTGGGGCGCACTAGCGGGAGTTGCGGACGAGCAGTACTTC.

As for this clone: Different DNA sequences within this sample yield the same CDR3. V and J are TRBV9 and TRBJ2-3, with D possibly matching TRBD2 (5 bases). Looked up from germline, CDR1 is SGDLS and CDR2 is YYNGEE. The germline V and J ends were trimmed by 0 bases and 3 bases, with 11 bases remaining between them. The length of the CDR3 is 15 residues. CDR3 region: CASSVGASSTDTQYF. The DNA of the CDR3 is TGTGCCAGCAGCGTAGGAGCTAGCTCAACAGATACGCAGTATTTT.

This chain joins TRBV27 and TRBJ2-3; D is possibly TRBD1 (6 bases). This CDR3 is 17 amino acids long. Germline V CDR1 and CDR2: MNHEY, SMNVEV (reference sequence). V gave up 3 bases and J gave up 1 base, with 17 bases separating them. The DNA for the CDR3 is TGTGCCAGCAGTTTCCCCGGACAGCCGATGGGCACAGATACGCAGTATTTT. Its translation: CASSFPGQPMGTDTQYF.

The chain has TRBV11-3 and TRBJ2-1; TRBD2 matches at 16 bases. The V and J ends lost 6 bases and 9 bases, in that order; junction bases with no gene match: 5. The CDR3 runs 15 residues. Germline V gives CDR1 SGHNT, CDR2 YENEEA. CDR3 sequence reads: CASSMGLAGGPEQFF. CDR3 coding DNA: TGTGCCAGCAGTATGGGACTAGCGGGAGGGCCTGAGCAGTTCTTC.

This clone was observed a single time. The chain joins TRBV7-2 to TRBJ1-3; 8 bases line up with TRBD1. V trimming: 5 bases; J trimming: 0 bases; junction bases outside the gene matches: 6. The CDR3 extends over 16 amino acids. The germline V gene encodes CDR1 SGHTA and CDR2 FQGNSA. The CDR3 DNA reads TGTGCCAGCAGCCTGACAGGGGAGCTCTCTGGAAACACCATATATTTT. Translation: CASSLTGELSGNTIYF.

This clone was detected only once. The chain is built from TRBV18 and TRBJ1-1, with D possibly matching TRBD1 (5 bases). V lost 0 bases and J 1 base, leaving 6 bases between the germline ends. Germline CDR1 reads KGHSH; CDR2 reads LQKENI. There are 14 residues in the CDR3. The CDR3: CASSPPGQNTEAFF. CDR3 coding DNA: TGTGCCAGCTCACCACCGGGGCAGAACACTGAAGCTTTCTTT. Using reference TRBV18 and TRBJ1-1 for the parts outside the CDR3, the full variable domain is NAGVMQNPRHLVRRRGQEARLRCSPMKGHSHVYWYRQLPEEGLKFMVYLQKENIIDESGMPKERFSAEFPKEGPSILRIQQVVRGDSAAYFCASSPPGQNTEAFFGQGTRLTVV.

V gene TRBV30 combines with J gene TRBJ2-1; D remains ambiguous. Germline V gene sequence: CDR1 GTSNPN, CDR2 SVGIG (reference sequence). There are 14 residues in the CDR3. Trimming pared 0 bases from V and 6 bases from J, leaving 12 bases between. CDR3 in amino acids: CAWSVLRSVNEQFF. The CDR3 DNA follows: TGTGCCTGGAGTGTTCTCAGAAGCGTCAATGAGCAGTTCTTC.

The CDR3 loop is CASSLGDSPLHF. CDR3 sequence (DNA): TGTGCCAGCAGCTTGGGAGATTCACCCCTCCACTTT. V gene TRBV7-9 combines with J gene TRBJ1-6; D remains ambiguous. CDR1 is SEHNR and CDR2 is FQNEAQ in the germline V gene (reference sequence). Deletions cut 3 bases from V and 8 bases from J, with 5 bases between. The CDR3 length is 12 residues.